The rows below give T cell receptor beta chains drawn from one sample of a study of OX40 agonist ivuxolimab in advanced cancers. Generated by immunoSEQ multiplex PCR, the TCRdb table keeps only in-frame clones and is missing some. The data show 12,000 to 15,000 clones, 65% to 80% seen once. The source material was CD4+ or CD8+ T cells sorted from blood, sampled in a trial of the OX40 agonist ivuxolimab. Every receptor here comes from an adult with an advanced solid tumor such as melanoma, head and neck, liver or kidney cancer. CDR3s include the opening cysteine and the closing phenylalanine or tryptophan. Each record gives: D gene, J gene, V gene, clone size, CDR3 DNA, CDR3 protein. D genes are given only for firm matches. Clone size appears in some rows only: once, few, many, or a class for an expanded clone.

>-|TRBJ2-7|TRBV27|once
TGTGCCAGCAGTTACGGGGTGGCCTACGAGCAGTACTTC
CASSYGVAYEQYF
>TRBD2|TRBJ2-7|TRBV6-1|-
TGTGCCAGCAGTGACCTAGCGGACTACGAGCAGTACTTC
CASSDLADYEQYF
>-|TRBJ2-5|TRBV19|few
TGTGCCAGTAGTATTCTTTTGGGTGGACAAGAGACCCAGTACTTC
CASSILLGGQETQYF
>TRBD2|TRBJ2-1|TRBV9|-
TGTGCCAGCAGCCCTAGCGGGAGTCTGACCAATGAGCAGTTCTTC
CASSPSGSLTNEQFF
>-|TRBJ1-1|TRBV7-8|-
TGTGCCAGCAGCGGAAGAGACCGGGCTATAAACACTGAAGCTTTCTTT
CASSGRDRAINTEAFF
>TRBD2|TRBJ2-7|TRBV15|-
TGTGCCACCAGCAGAGAGTCGGGAGGGCCTGCCTACGAGCAGTACTTC
CATSRESGGPAYEQYF
>-|TRBJ2-5|TRBV7-3|-
TGTGCCAGCAGCTTAACAAGGAAGGAGACCCAGTACTTC
CASSLTRKETQYF
>TRBD1|TRBJ2-1|TRBV7-9|-
TGTGCCAGCAGCTTAACACAGGGGACCTACAATGAGCAGTTCTTC
CASSLTQGTYNEQFF
>-|TRBJ2-2|TRBV19|few
TGTGCCAGTACCTTGACAGCTAACACCGGGGAGCTGTTTTTT
CASTLTANTGELFF
>-|TRBJ1-1|TRBV15|-
TGTGCCACCAGCAGAGAGGGGAATCGCGCTGAAGCTTTCTTT
CATSREGNRAEAFF
>TRBD2|TRBJ2-1|TRBV6-4|-
TGTGCCAGCAGTGGTAGCGGGGCGGCGATCGATGAGCAGTTCTTC
CASSGSGAAIDEQFF
>TRBD1|TRBJ2-6|TRBV18|-
TGTGCCAGCTCACCAAGGGACAGCTCTGGGGCCAACGTCCTGACTTTC
CASSPRDSSGANVLTF
>-|TRBJ2-7|TRBV27|-
TGTGCCAGCAGGGCTTACGGTTACGAGCAGTACTTC
CASRAYGYEQYF
>TRBD2|TRBJ2-3|TRBV5-4|-
TGTGCCAGCAGCTTTAGCGGGAGGAGCACAGATACGCAGTATTTT
CASSFSGRSTDTQYF
>-|TRBJ2-7|TRBV7-2|-
TGTGCCAGCAGCCAACCGGGACGGCACTACGAGCAGTACTTC
CASSQPGRHYEQYF
>TRBD2|TRBJ2-7|TRBV4-1|few
TGCGCCAGCAGGTCGACTAGCGGGACCTACGAGCAGTACTTC
CASRSTSGTYEQYF
>-|TRBJ2-2|TRBV21-1|-
TGTGCCAGCAGCAAAAGGTGTGACAGGGCCTCCCTGAATACCGGGGAGCTGTTTTTT
CASSKRCDRASLNTGELFF
>-|TRBJ2-6|TRBV29-1|-
TGCAGCGTTGGTGGGGAAGGCTCTGGGGCCAACGTCCTGACTTTC
CSVGGEGSGANVLTF
>TRBD2|TRBJ2-1|TRBV6-4|few
TGTGCCAGCAGTGACGGGGGACTAGCGGGAGGAGGTGAGCAGTTCTTC
CASSDGGLAGGGEQFF
>-|TRBJ1-2|TRBV7-9|-
TGTGCCAGCAGCCCACCAACGACTAGCCCGGGCTACACCTTC
CASSPPTTSPGYTF
>TRBD2|TRBJ2-3|TRBV6-5|-
TGTGCCAGCAGACGGACTAGCGGTCCCACAGATACGCAGTATTTT
CASRRTSGPTDTQYF
>-|TRBJ2-3|TRBV11-2|-
TGTGCCAGCAGCTTGGACAGTTCTAGCACAGATACGCAGTATTTT
CASSLDSSSTDTQYF
>TRBD2|TRBJ2-1|TRBV4-1|-
TGCGCCAGCAGCCAAGGACTAGCGGGAGATTACAATGAGCAGTTCTTC
CASSQGLAGDYNEQFF
>-|TRBJ1-1|TRBV11-3|-
TGTGCCAGCAGCTTAGCCGCGTTAACTGAAGCTTTCTTT
CASSLAALTEAFF
>TRBD1|TRBJ1-1|TRBV7-9|-
TGTGCCAGCAGCTTATCGACAGGGCTGAACACTGAAGCTTTTTTT
CASSLSTGLNTEAFF
>TRBD2|TRBJ2-1|TRBV30|once
TGTGCCTGGGGGGGGGACAATGAGCAGTTCTTC
CAWGGDNEQFF
>TRBD1|TRBJ2-4|TRBV11-2|-
TGTGCCAGCAGCACCGGGACAGGGAGCATTCAGTACTTC
CASSTGTGSIQYF
>-|TRBJ1-4|TRBV21-1|-
TGTGCCAGCAGCAAATGCACCCCCGGACTCGTGTTCGAAAAACTGTTTTTT
CASSKCTPGLVFEKLFF
>-|TRBJ1-1|TRBV12-5|-
TGTGCTAGTGGTTCCCCCCTGGGGGGGGCAGGTACTGAAGCTTTCTTT
CASGSPLGGAGTEAFF
>-|TRBJ2-7|TRBV6-5|-
TGTGCCAGCAGCCTGTCTCCCACTTCCTACGAGCAGTACTTC
CASSLSPTSYEQYF
>TRBD1|TRBJ1-4|TRBV7-9|-
TGTGCCAGCAGCTCACAGGGGGCGGATGAAAAACTGTTTTTT
CASSSQGADEKLFF
>TRBD2|TRBJ2-7|TRBV7-9|-
TGTGCCAGCAGCTCCACTAGCGGGGCCTACGAGCAGTACTTC
CASSSTSGAYEQYF
>TRBD1|TRBJ2-2|TRBV4-3|once
TGCGCCAGCAGCCAAGATAGGACAGGAAACACCGGGGAGCTGTTTTTT
CASSQDRTGNTGELFF
>-|TRBJ1-5|TRBV7-8|-
TGTGCCAGCAGCTTAGATGGGGGCTTAGGGCAGCCCCAGCATTTT
CASSLDGGLGQPQHF
>-|TRBJ2-7|TRBV30|few
TGTGCCTGGAGTGTATACCCCGGGGACGAGCAGTACTTC
CAWSVYPGDEQYF
>-|TRBJ2-7|TRBV28|few
TGTGCCCCGCCCCTGTTTAGGCACGAGCAGTACTTC
CAPPLFRHEQYF
>-|TRBJ2-7|TRBV19|-
TGTGCCAGTAGTATAAGCCCGGTGTCCTCCTACGAGCAGTACTTC
CASSISPVSSYEQYF
>TRBD1|TRBJ2-5|TRBV7-2|-
TGTGCCAGCCAGAGGGACAGGGGGCGGGAGACCCAGTACTTC
CASQRDRGRETQYF
>TRBD2|TRBJ2-7|TRBV6-4|-
TGTGCCAGCAGTCCAATAGCGGGAGACGAGCAGTACTTC
CASSPIAGDEQYF
>TRBD2|TRBJ2-1|TRBV27|-
TGTGCCAGCAGTGCGCGCCCTAGCGGGCGAACCTACAATGAGCAGTTCTTC
CASSARPSGRTYNEQFF
>-|TRBJ2-5|TRBV7-6|-
TGTGCCAGCAGCTCCACTCAGGGGACCAGCCAAGAGACCCAGTACTTC
CASSSTQGTSQETQYF
>TRBD2|TRBJ2-7|TRBV7-9|-
TGTGCCAGCAGCCATAACGGACTAGCGGGTCCACCCACCTACGAGCAGTACTTC
CASSHNGLAGPPTYEQYF
>TRBD2|TRBJ2-1|TRBV6-4|-
TGTGCCAGCAGAGCCCTAGCGGGAGGTAGGAATGAGCAGTTCTTC
CASRALAGGRNEQFF
>TRBD1|TRBJ2-1|TRBV10-3|-
TGTGCCAGTCCGGGACAGCAGTACAATGAGCAGTTCTTC
CASPGQQYNEQFF
>-|TRBJ2-7|TRBV6-4|-
TGTGCCAGCAGTGAACAAGCCTCCTACGAGCAGTACTTC
CASSEQASYEQYF
>-|TRBJ1-5|TRBV6-5|-
TGTGCCAGCAGTACGCAAGACCAGCCCCAGCATTTT
CASSTQDQPQHF
>TRBD1|TRBJ2-6|TRBV29-1|-
TGCAGCGTTATGAAGACGGGACAGTTCTCCTCTGGGGCCAACGTCCTGACTTTC
CSVMKTGQFSSGANVLTF
>-|TRBJ2-2|TRBV19|-
TGTGCCAGTAGTATAGGTGCCCTAGGGGCGCCAACCGGGGAGCTGTTTTTT
CASSIGALGAPTGELFF
>-|TRBJ2-7|TRBV11-3|-
TGTGCCAGCAGCTTTCCCAGCGGACGCCTGAATGAAGAGCAGTACTTC
CASSFPSGRLNEEQYF
>-|TRBJ1-2|TRBV29-1|-
TGCAGCGTTGAGTGGAAACGGAGTAATGGCTACACCTTC
CSVEWKRSNGYTF
>-|TRBJ2-1|TRBV10-1|few
TGCGCCAGCAGTGAGTCGTGGCACGCGTACAATGAGCAGTTCTTC
CASSESWHAYNEQFF
>TRBD1|TRBJ2-1|TRBV27|few
TGTGCCAGCAGTTTGGCAGGGGGCAATGAGCAGTTCTTC
CASSLAGGNEQFF
>-|TRBJ2-7|TRBV21-1|medium-sized
TGTGCCAGCAGCAAAGGTTTAGCGAAGTCCTACGAGCAGTACTTC
CASSKGLAKSYEQYF
>-|TRBJ1-4|TRBV5-5|few
TGTGCCAGCAGCCTAATTAACAGGGCGGGTGAAAAACTGTTTTTT
CASSLINRAGEKLFF
>-|TRBJ2-7|TRBV7-9|few
TGTGCCAGCAGCCGAGAAAGTGACTACGAGCAGTACTTC
CASSRESDYEQYF